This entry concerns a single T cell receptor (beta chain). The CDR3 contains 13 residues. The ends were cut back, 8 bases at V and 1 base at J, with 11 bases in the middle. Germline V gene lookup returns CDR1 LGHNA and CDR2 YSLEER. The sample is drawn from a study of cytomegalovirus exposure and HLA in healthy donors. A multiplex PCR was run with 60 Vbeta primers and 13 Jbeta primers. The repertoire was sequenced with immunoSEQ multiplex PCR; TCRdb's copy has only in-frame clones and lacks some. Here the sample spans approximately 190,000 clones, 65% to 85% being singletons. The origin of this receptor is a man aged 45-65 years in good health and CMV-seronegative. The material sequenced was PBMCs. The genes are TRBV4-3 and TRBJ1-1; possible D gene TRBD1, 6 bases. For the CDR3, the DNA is TGCGCCAGCGCAAGGGGGTGGAACACTGAAGCTTTCTTT. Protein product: CASARGWNTEAFF.